This T cell receptor (beta chain) was found in a study of T cell changes during pregnancy in multiple sclerosis. The CDR3 contains 14 residues. Germline CDR1 reads SEHNR; CDR2 reads FQNEAQ (reference sequence). The V gene lost 0 bases and the J gene lost 5 bases, with 11 bases spanning the gap. The table came from immunoSEQ multiplex PCR; TCRdb's copy has only in-frame clones and leaves some out. Of 40,000 to 50,000 clones in the sample, 94% were seen once. The J gene is TRBJ2-7, the V gene TRBV7-9; possible D gene TRBD1, 5 bases. Here the sequenced sample was CD4+ T cells from peripheral blood mononuclear cells, taken in the first trimester of pregnancy. The source of this sequence is a female donor with multiple sclerosis, enrolled in a pregnancy study. The CDR3 nucleotides are TGTGCCAGCAGCTTAGCCGATTGGGGCCACGAGCAGTACTTC. Its protein product is CASSLADWGHEQYF.